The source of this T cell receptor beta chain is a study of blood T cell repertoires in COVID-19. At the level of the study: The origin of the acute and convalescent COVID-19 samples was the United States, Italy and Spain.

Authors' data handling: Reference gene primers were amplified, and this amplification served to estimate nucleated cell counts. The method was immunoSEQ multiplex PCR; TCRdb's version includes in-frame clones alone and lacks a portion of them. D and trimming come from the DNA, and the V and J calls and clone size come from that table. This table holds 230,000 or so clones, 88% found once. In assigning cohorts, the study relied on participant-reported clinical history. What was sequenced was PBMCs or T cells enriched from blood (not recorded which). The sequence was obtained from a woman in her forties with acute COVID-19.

The CDR3 region is CASSSGLNTDTQYF. The CDR3 region has the DNA TGTGCCAGCAGCTCAGGACTGAACACAGATACGCAGTATTTT. The J gene is TRBJ2-3, the V gene TRBV7-8, with D possibly being TRBD2 (5 bases). From germline, CDR1 is SGHVS and CDR2 FQNEAQ. The CDR3 spans 14 residues. The V gene lost 4 bases and the J gene lost 2 bases, with 10 bases spanning the gap. Combining the CDR3 with reference TRBV7-8 and TRBJ2-3 gives the whole variable domain GAGVSQSPRYKVAKRGQDVALRCDPISGHVSLFWYQQALGQGPEFLTYFQNEAQLDKSGLPSDRFFAERPEGSVSTLKIQRTQQEDSAVYLCASSSGLNTDTQYFGPGTRLTVL.